This T cell receptor beta chain originates from a study of blood T cells in healthy people across ages. Per individual sample, total RNA of at least 5 micrograms was extracted. Primed by a sample-barcoded 5' primer and a J-beta primer mix, a second PCR proceeded for 7 to 11 cycles. One entry per CDR3 protein results from TCRdb running MiXCR on the 5' RACE reads. This table holds over 1,500,000 distinct CDR3 sequences, roughly 52% found once. Comments on this clonotype: Its cognate antigen is unknown.

Broader study findings: Across the age range, TCR beta diversity per million T cells fell in a roughly linear way. Samples with more naive T cells showed higher observed beta diversity.

The CDR3 spans 15 residues. From germline, CDR1 is MNHEY and CDR2 SMNVEV (reference sequence). The V and J ends lost 4 bases and 8 bases, in that order; junction bases with no gene match: 8. This chain joins TRBV27 and TRBJ1-4, with 9 bases lining up with TRBD1. The sample comprised blood. This TCR came from a woman aged 40 to 49 in good health. CDR3 sequence: CASSSTRTGEEKLFF. The CDR3 DNA reads TGTGCCAGCAGTTCGACACGGACAGGGGAGGAAAAACTGTTTTTT.